Below, 16 T cell receptor beta chains from the same sample are listed, as sequenced in a study of CD8+ T cells in alopecia areata. Extraction and reverse transcription of RNA yielded cDNA as the sequencing template. Profiled with immunoSEQ multiplex PCR; TCRdb holds only in-frame clones, not every one. The data hold about 91,000 clones, with 40% to 55% observed a single time. Input material: CD4+ T cells sorted from blood. These receptors all stem from a human donor with alopecia areata.

The gene calls are TRBV9 and TRBJ1-1; maybe TRBD1 (6 bases). Trimming shortened V by 0 bases and J by 4 bases, and 13 bases separated the two germline ends. Germline V gene lookup returns CDR1 SGDLS and CDR2 YYNGEE. The CDR3 is made up of 15 amino acids. The CDR3 nucleotides read TGTGCCAGCAGCGTAGAAGCCAGAGGGGGCACTGAAGCTTTCTTT. Protein product: CASSVEARGGTEAFF.

This clone appeared a few times. This chain joins TRBV5-1 and TRBJ1-1; TRBD1 matches at 7 bases. Looked up from germline, CDR1 is SGHRS and CDR2 is YFSETQ. V dropped 4 bases and J dropped 4; count of bases not matched to a gene: 7. The CDR3 extends over 14 amino acids. CDR3 sequence (DNA): TGCGCCAGCAGCGCGGACAGGTGGGGCACTGAAGCTTTCTTT. It translates to CASSADRWGTEAFF.

The chain has TRBV29-1 and TRBJ1-1; D gene unclear. The CDR3 spans 13 residues. Germline assignment: CDR1 SQVTM and CDR2 ANQGSEA. The V and J ends lost 6 bases and 0 bases respectively, with 11 bases between them. The CDR3 reads CSVDPEVNTEAFF. DNA for the CDR3: TGCAGCGTAGATCCCGAGGTGAACACTGAAGCTTTCTTT.

Concerning this clone itself: This sample includes further DNA sequences coding for the same CDR3. V gene TRBV29-1 combines with J gene TRBJ1-2, with D hard to call. V lost 4 bases, J lost 3 bases, and 6 bases lay in between. Germline V gene sequence: CDR1 SQVTM, CDR2 ANQGSEA. The CDR3 spans 11 residues. The chain's CDR3 is CSVGQDYGYTF. DNA of the CDR3: TGCAGCGTTGGTCAGGACTATGGCTACACCTTC.

The chain joins TRBV30 to TRBJ2-1, with D unclear. Germline CDR1 is GTSNPN and CDR2 is SVGIG (reference sequence). The CDR3 extends over 10 amino acids. Trimming removed 6 bases at V and 5 bases at J, with 5 bases between. CDR3 loop: CACGHNEQFF. In DNA, the CDR3 is TGTGCCTGTGGCCACAATGAGCAGTTCTTC.

This clone was detected a few times. The chain uses TRBV5-1 and TRBJ2-3; 9 bases agree with TRBD2. Germline V gives CDR1 SGHRS, CDR2 YFSETQ. With V trimmed by 4 bases and J by 1 base, 1 base remained unmatched. The CDR3 runs 14 residues. The CDR3 region is CASSRTSGTDTQYF. For the CDR3, the DNA is TGCGCCAGCAGCCGGACTAGCGGCACAGATACGCAGTATTTT. Looking up the rest from reference TRBV5-1 and TRBJ2-3 gives the full variable domain: KAGVTQTPRYLIKTRGQQVTLSCSPISGHRSVSWYQQTPGQGLQFLFEYFSETQRNKGNFPGRFSGRQFSNSRSEMNVSTLELGDSALYLCASSRTSGTDTQYFGPGTRLTVL.

The chain joins TRBV11-2 to TRBJ2-1; D gene uncertain. CDR1 SGHAT and CDR2 FQNNGV come from the germline V gene. Trimming removed 1 base at V and 4 bases at J, with 11 bases between. The length of the CDR3 is 15 residues. In nucleotides, the CDR3 is TGTGCCAGCAGCTTAGGACGGACGGTGTACAATGAGCAGTTCTTC. Protein: CASSLGRTVYNEQFF.

This sequence joins TRBV30 and TRBJ1-1, with TRBD1 as a possible D gene (5 bases). Trimming stripped 4 bases from V and 0 bases from J, with 9 bases between. The CDR3 runs 13 residues. Germline-derived CDR1 and CDR2 are GTSNPN and SVGIG (reference sequence). Here the CDR3 DNA reads TGTGCCTGGACCCGGGGGGTGAACACTGAAGCTTTCTTT. This gives the protein CAWTRGVNTEAFF.

This chain joins TRBV4-2 and TRBJ1-6; D gene ambiguous. The V end lost 0 bases, the J end lost 7 bases, and 10 bases lay between the germline ends. Per germline, CDR1 LGHNA and CDR2 YNFKEQ. The CDR3 spans 15 residues. The CDR3 region is CASSQELSVNSPLHF. The DNA of the CDR3 is TGTGCCAGCAGCCAAGAGCTCAGCGTCAATTCACCCCTCCACTTT.

The rearrangement links TRBV5-1 to TRBJ2-1; 10 nucleotides line up with TRBD2. V lost 7 bases and J lost 8; bases outside the gene matches: 9. In germline, CDR1 is SGHRS, CDR2 YFSETQ. CDR3 length: 14 residues. The CDR3 bases are TGCGCCAGCGGTAAGCGGGGGGGCCTGGATGAGCAGTTCTTC. Translated: CASGKRGGLDEQFF.

J is TRBJ2-6 and V is TRBV5-1, with D uncertain. There are 14 residues in the CDR3. The V end lost 0 bases, the J end lost 4 bases, and 5 bases lay between the germline ends. The germline gives CDR1 SGHRS, CDR2 YFSETQ. In DNA, the CDR3 is TGCGCCAGCAGCTTGGTGTCAGGGGCCAACGTCCTGACTTTC. It translates to CASSLVSGANVLTF.

Note on this clone: At one end the junction does not follow the germline gene, possibly because of a read error. This rearrangement joins TRBV19 to TRBJ2-2; D gene ambiguous. This CDR3 contains 13 residues. Germline-derived CDR1 and CDR2 are LNHDA and SQIVND (reference sequence). CDR3 residues: CVSIPRDGGELFF. The CDR3 DNA reads as TGTGTCAGTATCCCGCGCGATGGCGGGGAGCTGTTTTTT.

This clone appeared a few times. The J gene is TRBJ2-1, the V gene TRBV20-1; D might be TRBD1 (5 bases). V lost 2 bases to trimming and J lost 7 bases, with 6 bases between them. The CDR3 loop spans 11 amino acids. From germline, CDR1 is DFQATT and CDR2 SNEGSKA (reference sequence). The CDR3 loop is CSARPGNEQFF. CDR3 nucleotides: TGCAGTGCTAGACCAGGGAATGAGCAGTTCTTC.

V is TRBV30 and J is TRBJ1-4; no clear D. CDR1 GTSNPN and CDR2 SVGIG come from the germline V gene (reference sequence). The CDR3 totals 14 residues. V lost 3 bases, J lost 8 bases, and 16 bases lay in between. In DNA, the CDR3 is TGTGCCTGGAGCGCCGACCTCTTATCGGAAAAACTGTTTTTT. Translated, it gives CAWSADLLSEKLFF.

The CDR3 region has the DNA TGCAGCGTTGTTTTGGTAGCGGGAGGCAATGAGCAGTTCTTC. Residues: CSVVLVAGGNEQFF. This sequence joins TRBV29-1 and TRBJ2-1; 10 nucleotides match TRBD2. CDR3 size: 14 residues. Per the germline V gene, CDR1 is SQVTM and CDR2 is ANQGSEA. V was clipped by 4 bases and J by 6 bases; unmatched bases: 6.

Only a few counts were recorded for this clone. The chain combines TRBV5-1 with TRBJ2-4; D remains unclear. The CDR3 spans 14 residues. V lost 4 bases and J lost 6, with 14 bases in between. In germline, CDR1 is SGHRS, CDR2 YFSETQ. For the CDR3, the DNA is TGCGCCAGCAGCCCCGCTTCCCCGCTAAACATTCAGTACTTC. Its translation is CASSPASPLNIQYF.